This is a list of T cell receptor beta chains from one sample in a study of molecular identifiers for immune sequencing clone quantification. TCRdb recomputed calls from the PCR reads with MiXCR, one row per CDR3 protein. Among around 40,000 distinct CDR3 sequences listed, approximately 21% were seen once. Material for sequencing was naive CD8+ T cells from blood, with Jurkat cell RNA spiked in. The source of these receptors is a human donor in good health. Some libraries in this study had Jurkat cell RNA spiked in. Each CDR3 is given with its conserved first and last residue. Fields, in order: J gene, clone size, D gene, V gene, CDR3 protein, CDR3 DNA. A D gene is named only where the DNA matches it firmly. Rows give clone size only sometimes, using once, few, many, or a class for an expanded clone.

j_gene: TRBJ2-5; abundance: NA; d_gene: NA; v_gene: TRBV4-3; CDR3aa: CASSQDPAGTQETQYF; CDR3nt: TGCGCCAGCAGCCAAGATCCCGCCGGGACTCAAGAGACCCAGTACTTC
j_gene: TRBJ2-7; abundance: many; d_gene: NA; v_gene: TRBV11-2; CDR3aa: CASSLHDNSYEQYF; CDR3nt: TGTGCCAGCAGCTTGCATGATAATTCCTACGAGCAGTACTTC
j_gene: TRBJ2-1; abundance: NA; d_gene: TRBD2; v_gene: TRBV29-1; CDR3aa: CSVEGLAGDNEQFF; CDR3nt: TGCAGCGTTGAAGGACTAGCGGGAGACAATGAGCAGTTCTTC
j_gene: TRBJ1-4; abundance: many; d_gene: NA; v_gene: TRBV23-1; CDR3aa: CASSLPKLFF; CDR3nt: TGCGCCAGCAGTCTCCCAAAACTGTTTTTT
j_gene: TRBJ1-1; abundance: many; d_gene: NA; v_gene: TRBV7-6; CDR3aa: CASSLEAQGFTEAFF; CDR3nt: TGTGCCAGCAGCTTAGAGGCACAGGGTTTCACTGAAGCTTTCTTT
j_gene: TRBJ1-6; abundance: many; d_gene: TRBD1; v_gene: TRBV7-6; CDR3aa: CASSYTGGNSPLHF; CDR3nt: TGTGCCAGCAGCTACACAGGGGGTAATTCACCCCTCCACTTT
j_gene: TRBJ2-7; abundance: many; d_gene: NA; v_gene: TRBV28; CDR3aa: CASSSGSGVHEQYF; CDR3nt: TGTGCCAGCAGTTCTGGGTCAGGGGTTCACGAGCAGTACTTC
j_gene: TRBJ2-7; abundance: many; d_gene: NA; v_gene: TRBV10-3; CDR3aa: CAISEGRLYSYEQYF; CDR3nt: TGTGCCATCAGTGAAGGGCGGCTTTACTCCTACGAGCAGTACTTC
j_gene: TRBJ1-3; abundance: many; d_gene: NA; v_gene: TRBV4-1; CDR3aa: CASSQVFGAGNTIYF; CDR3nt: TGCGCCAGCAGCCAAGTCTTCGGGGCTGGAAACACCATATATTTT
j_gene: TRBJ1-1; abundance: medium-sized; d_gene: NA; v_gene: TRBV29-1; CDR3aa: CSVVGGEAFF; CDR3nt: TGCAGCGTTGTTGGGGGTGAAGCTTTCTTT
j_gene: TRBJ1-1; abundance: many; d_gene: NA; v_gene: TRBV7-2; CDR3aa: CASILGTEAFF; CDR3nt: TGTGCCAGCATCCTCGGCACTGAAGCTTTCTTT
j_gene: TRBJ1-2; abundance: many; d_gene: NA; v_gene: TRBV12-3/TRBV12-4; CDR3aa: CASSDPTGPLDGYTF; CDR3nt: TGTGCCAGCAGCGATCCGACAGGCCCCTTGGACGGCTACACCTTC
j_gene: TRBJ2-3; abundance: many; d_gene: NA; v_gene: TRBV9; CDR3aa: CASSVVAAVSTDTQYF; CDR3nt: TGTGCCAGCAGCGTAGTAGCGGCAGTTAGCACAGATACGCAGTATTTT
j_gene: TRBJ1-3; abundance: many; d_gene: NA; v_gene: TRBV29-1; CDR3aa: CSVEGASGNTIYF; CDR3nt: TGCAGCGTTGAAGGGGCTTCGGGAAACACCATATATTTT
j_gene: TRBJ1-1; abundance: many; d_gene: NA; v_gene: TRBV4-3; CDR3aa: CASSQDRSGDTEAFF; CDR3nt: TGCGCCAGCAGCCAAGATCGGTCAGGCGACACTGAAGCTTTCTTT
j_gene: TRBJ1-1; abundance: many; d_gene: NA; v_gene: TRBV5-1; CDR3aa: CASRIGVEAFF; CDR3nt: TGCGCCAGCCGCATCGGGGTGGAAGCTTTCTTT
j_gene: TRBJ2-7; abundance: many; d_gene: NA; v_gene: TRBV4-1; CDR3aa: CASSQANPTVPSYEQYF; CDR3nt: TGCGCCAGCAGCCAAGCCAACCCGACAGTACCTTCCTACGAGCAGTACTTC
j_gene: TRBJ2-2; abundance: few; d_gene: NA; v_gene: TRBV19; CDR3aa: CASRAASFTGELFF; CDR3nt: TGTGCCAGTAGAGCCGCTAGTTTCACCGGGGAGCTGTTTTTT
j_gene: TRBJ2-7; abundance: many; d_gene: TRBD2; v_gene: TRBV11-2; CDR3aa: CASSLDPGGGNYEQYF; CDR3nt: TGTGCCAGCAGCTTAGATCCGGGCGGGGGAAACTACGAGCAGTACTTC
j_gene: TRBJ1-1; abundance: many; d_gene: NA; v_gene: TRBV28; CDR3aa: CASSLTRSGTEAFF; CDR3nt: TGTGCCAGCAGTCTCACCAGGTCGGGCACTGAAGCTTTCTTT
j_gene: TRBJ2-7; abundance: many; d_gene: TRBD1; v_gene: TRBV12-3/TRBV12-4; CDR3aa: CASSSGTVTAEQYF; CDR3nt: TGTGCCAGCAGCTCCGGGACAGTAACTGCCGAGCAGTACTTC
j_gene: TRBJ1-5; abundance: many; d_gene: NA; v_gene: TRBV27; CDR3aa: CASAAQGWGYLGNQPQHF; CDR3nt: TGTGCCAGCGCCGCACAAGGTTGGGGGTATTTGGGCAATCAGCCCCAGCATTTT
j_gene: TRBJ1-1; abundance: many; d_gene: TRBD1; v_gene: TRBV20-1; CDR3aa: CSARDSGTGTMTTEAFF; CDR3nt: TGCAGTGCTAGAGATTCCGGGACAGGGACTATGACCACTGAAGCTTTCTTT
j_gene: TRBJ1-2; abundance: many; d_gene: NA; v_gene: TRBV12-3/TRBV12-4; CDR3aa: CASSFNGPYGYTF; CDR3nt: TGTGCCAGCAGTTTCAACGGGCCCTATGGCTACACCTTC
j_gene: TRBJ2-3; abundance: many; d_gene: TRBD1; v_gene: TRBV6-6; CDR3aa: CASSYSVRDRRSSTDTQYF; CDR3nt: TGTGCCAGCAGTTACTCTGTTCGGGACAGGCGATCTAGCACAGATACGCAGTATTTT
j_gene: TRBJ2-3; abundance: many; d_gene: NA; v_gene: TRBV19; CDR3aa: CASTPAGGGGDTQYF; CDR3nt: TGTGCCAGCACTCCCGCGGGCGGAGGAGGGGATACGCAGTATTTT
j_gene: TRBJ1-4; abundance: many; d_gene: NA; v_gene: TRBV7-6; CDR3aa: CASSAGGSPGWEKLFF; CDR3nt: TGTGCCAGCAGCGCGGGTGGATCCCCTGGATGGGAAAAACTGTTTTTT
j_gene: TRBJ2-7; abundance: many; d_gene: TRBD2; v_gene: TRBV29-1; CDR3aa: CSAHVAGMGEQYF; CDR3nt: TGCAGCGCCCACGTAGCGGGAATGGGCGAGCAGTACTTC
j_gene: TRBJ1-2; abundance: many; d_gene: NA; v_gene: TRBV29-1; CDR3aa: CSVESTANYGYTF; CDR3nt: TGCAGCGTTGAGAGCACAGCTAACTATGGCTACACCTTC